What follows are 7 T cell receptor beta chains derived from one specimen sequenced in a study of Ad26.COV2.S vaccination and SARS-CoV-2 variants. Treatment: over 15 received Ad26.COV2.S at low or high dose, single or two shots; roughly 5 received placebo; per-sample allocation not given. Collection of samples fell on day 63 after the first vaccine or placebo injection. TCRdb's table, derived via immunoSEQ multiplex PCR, lists solely in-frame clones and lacks some. The table shows 400,000 to 450,000 clones, with about 93% occurring only once. The sequenced sample was peripheral blood, obtained in a trial of Ad26.COV2.S vaccine versus placebo. The receptors were gathered from a person aged 18-65 years who received the Ad26.COV2.S COVID-19 vaccine or a placebo.

This clone was detected a few times. V is TRBV2 and J is TRBJ1-2; D might be TRBD1 (5 bases). Per germline, CDR1 SNHLY and CDR2 FYNNEI. The CDR3 consists of 16 residues. The V end was cut by 6 bases, the J end by 3 bases, with 20 bases between. The DNA of the CDR3 is TGTGCCAGCAGGGGACGGGGTTTGCAGGGAGACTATGGCTACACCTTC. Translation gives CASRGRGLQGDYGYTF.

This sequence joins TRBV5-4 and TRBJ1-2; 8 nucleotides match TRBD1. CDR1 and CDR2 from the germline V gene are SGHNT and YYREEE (reference sequence). V lost 4 bases to trimming and J lost 7 bases; unmatched junction nucleotides: 6. The CDR3 length is 13 residues. CDR3 coding DNA: TGTGCCAGCAGCCCCGGACAGGGACGTGGCTACACCTTC. Its protein is CASSPGQGRGYTF.

The chain recombines TRBV27 with TRBJ2-1; D perhaps matches TRBD2 (5 bases). V was trimmed by 2 bases and J by 8 bases, leaving 7 bases between them. The CDR3 covers 12 residues. The germline V gene encodes CDR1 MNHEY and CDR2 SMNVEV (reference sequence). The CDR3 nucleotides are TGTGCCAGCAGTTTAGCGGGCGATGAGCAGTTCTTC. It encodes CASSLAGDEQFF.

This clone was observed a few times. The V and J genes are TRBV6-5 and TRBJ1-6; D gene unclear. V dropped 0 bases and J dropped 5 bases, with 8 bases sitting between them. There are 15 residues in the CDR3. Germline V lookup: CDR1 MNHEY, CDR2 SVGAGI. CDR3 in DNA: TGTGCCAGCAGTTACTCGGGAGGCGATAATTCACCCCTCCACTTT. This codes for CASSYSGGDNSPLHF.

The chain joins TRBV3-1 (or the pseudogene TRBV3-2) to TRBJ2-1, with 12 positions matching TRBD2. This CDR3 is 15 amino acids long. Germline CDR1 LGHDT, CDR2 YNNKEL (reference sequence). Losses at the gene ends were 2 bases for V and 8 bases for J; bases not matched to a gene: 4. CDR3 sequence reads: CASSQRTSGKDEQFF. As DNA, the CDR3 is TGTGCCAGCAGCCAAAGGACTAGCGGGAAGGATGAGCAGTTCTTC.

J is TRBJ2-1 and V is TRBV3-1 (or the pseudogene TRBV3-2); 10 positions agree with TRBD2. This CDR3 comprises 17 residues. The germline V gene has CDR1 LGHDT and CDR2 YNNKEL (reference sequence). The V segment lost 4 bases and the J segment 8 bases; nucleotides outside the gene matches: 14. The CDR3 reads CASSRWASGSGLDEQFF. Here the CDR3 DNA reads TGTGCCAGCAGCCGGTGGGCTAGCGGGAGCGGGTTAGATGAGCAGTTCTTC.

There are a few counts of this clone. The chain uses TRBV12-5 and TRBJ1-1, with D possibly matching TRBD1 (6 bases). V was pared by 1 base and J by 4 bases, with 13 bases between. The CDR3 runs to 15 residues. Germline-derived CDR1 and CDR2 are LGHNT and FRNRAP. As DNA, the CDR3 is TGTGCTAGTGGTTTGGAACAGGGTGGAGGCACTGAAGCTTTCTTT. Translated: CASGLEQGGGTEAFF.